Listed here is a single T cell receptor beta chain. No cognate antigen has been identified for it. No much larger clone exists at a distance of one base, and base qualities are not known. The trial excluded patients who had a history of autoimmune disease or who were on systemic immunosuppression. In every dose cohort, peripheral blood was drawn for TCR sequencing at baseline, cycle 4 day 1, and cycle 7 day 1. Samples were obtained from an open-label, multicenter, first-in-human phase I dose-escalation trial of ivuxolimab. Adults with locally advanced or metastatic melanoma, renal cell carcinoma, hepatocellular carcinoma or head and neck squamous cell carcinoma were enrolled in the trial. Before TCR sequencing, CD4+ T cells and CD8+ T cells were sorted from peripheral blood as separate populations. Genomic DNA was isolated from the sorted cells so that the TCRbeta CDR3 region could be sequenced. The immunoSEQ Assay was used to sequence the TCRbeta CDR3 regions. What TCRdb holds here is the immuneACCESS table cut down to in-frame rearrangements. Part of the clones is not present; checked against another copy, under half of the missing clones reflect an unresolved V gene, and the others are unexplained. The table for this sample lists about 74,000 clones; about 84% of them were counted only once. The ten biggest clones cover 6.9% of the sample.

This sample was included in a study of OX40 agonist ivuxolimab in advanced cancers. In the study overall: The costimulatory receptor OX40 (CD134) was targeted by ivuxolimab, a fully human IgG2 agonistic monoclonal antibody. Intravenous ivuxolimab was administered to patients every 2 weeks at six dose levels: 0.01, 0.1, 0.3, 1.5, 3 and 10 mg/kg. Of the 50 to 55 patients in dose escalation, about 20 had hepatocellular carcinoma, some 15 had melanoma, 9 had renal cell carcinoma and 9 had head and neck cancer. The dose-escalation cohort was roughly 83% male with a mean age of approximately 60 years, ranging from roughly 20 to 80. Patients were allowed to have had prior anti-PD-1, anti-PD-L1 or anti-CTLA-4 therapy, and more than 35% of the dose-escalation patients had been treated with checkpoint inhibitors. Partial responses occurred in three dose-escalation patients, of whom one had hepatocellular carcinoma and two had cutaneous melanoma. Peripheral TCRbeta sequencing aimed to test whether ivuxolimab altered TCR sequence diversity and caused clonal T-cell expansion. The paper covers the monotherapy dose-escalation part of the phase I ivuxolimab trial, which included N = 52 patients.

General findings and caveats noted by the study authors: Antigen specificity was not determined for the clonally expanded peripheral T cells. After ivuxolimab, more expanded clones were found on average in CD8+ T cells than in CD4+ T cells. At doses of 0.1 to 3.0 mg/kg, clonal expansion of both CD4+ and CD8+ blood T cells was observed from baseline to week 6. Low levels of normalized T-cell clonal expansion were also seen in some patients who did not respond. In the 0.1-3.0 mg/kg groups, partial responders had among the lowest normalized peripheral clonal expansion, particularly in CD8+ T cells.

V sheds 3 bases and J sheds 3 bases, leaving 15 bases between their ends. CDR1 is given as LNHDA and CDR2 as SQIVND, both from the germline V gene (reference sequence). There are 16 amino acids in the CDR3, from cysteine to phenylalanine inclusive. The sequence is cut down to CDR3 DNA, 48 bases in frame from base 1. Sequenced here: CD4+ or CD8+ T cells sorted from blood, sampled in a trial of the OX40 agonist ivuxolimab. This TCR came from an adult with an advanced solid tumor such as melanoma, head and neck, liver or kidney cancer. The sequence is built from TRBV19 and TRBJ1-5, and possibly TRBD1, on 5 matching bases. The CDR3 here reads CASSIGAAGFNQPQHF. Read as DNA, the sequence is TGTGCCAGTAGTATTGGGGCAGCCGGTTTCAATCAGCCCCAGCATTTT.